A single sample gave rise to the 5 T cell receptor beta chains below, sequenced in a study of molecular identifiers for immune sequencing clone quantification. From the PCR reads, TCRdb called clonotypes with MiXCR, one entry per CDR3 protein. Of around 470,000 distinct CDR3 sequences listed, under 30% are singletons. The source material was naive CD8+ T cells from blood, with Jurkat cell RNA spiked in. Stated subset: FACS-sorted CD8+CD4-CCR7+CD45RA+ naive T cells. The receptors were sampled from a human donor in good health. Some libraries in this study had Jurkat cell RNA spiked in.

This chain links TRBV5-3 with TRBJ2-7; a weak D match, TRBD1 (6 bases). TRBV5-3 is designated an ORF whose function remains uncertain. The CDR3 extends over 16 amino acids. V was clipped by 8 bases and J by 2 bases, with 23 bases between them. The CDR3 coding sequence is TGTGCCAGCACCATTTACCCCGGGACAAGAACCTACGAGCAGTACTTC. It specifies CASTIYPGTRTYEQYF.

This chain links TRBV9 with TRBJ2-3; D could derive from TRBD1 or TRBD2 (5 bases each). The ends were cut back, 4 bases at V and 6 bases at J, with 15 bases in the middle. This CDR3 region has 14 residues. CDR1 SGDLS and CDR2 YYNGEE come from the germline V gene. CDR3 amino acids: CASSSHGTQDTQYF. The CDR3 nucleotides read TGTGCCAGCAGCTCGCACGGGACCCAGGATACGCAGTATTTT.

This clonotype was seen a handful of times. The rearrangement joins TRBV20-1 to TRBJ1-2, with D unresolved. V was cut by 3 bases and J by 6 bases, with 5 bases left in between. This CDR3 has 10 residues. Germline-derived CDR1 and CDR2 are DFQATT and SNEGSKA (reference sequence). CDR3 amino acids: CSASPHGYTF. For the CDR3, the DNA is TGCAGTGCTAGTCCTCATGGCTACACCTTC.

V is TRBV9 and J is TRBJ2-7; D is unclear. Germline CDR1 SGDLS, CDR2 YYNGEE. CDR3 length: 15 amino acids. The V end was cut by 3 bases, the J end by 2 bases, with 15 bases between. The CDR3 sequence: CASSASWVPTYEQYF. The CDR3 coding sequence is TGTGCCAGCAGCGCATCCTGGGTACCTACCTACGAGCAGTACTTC.

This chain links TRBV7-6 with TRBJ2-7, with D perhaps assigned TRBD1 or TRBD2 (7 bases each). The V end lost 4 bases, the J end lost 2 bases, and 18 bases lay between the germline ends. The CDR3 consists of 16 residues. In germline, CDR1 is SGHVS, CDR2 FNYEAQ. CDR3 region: CASSSTGRVPTYEQYF. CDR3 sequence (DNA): TGTGCCAGCAGCTCGACAGGGAGGGTCCCTACCTACGAGCAGTACTTC.